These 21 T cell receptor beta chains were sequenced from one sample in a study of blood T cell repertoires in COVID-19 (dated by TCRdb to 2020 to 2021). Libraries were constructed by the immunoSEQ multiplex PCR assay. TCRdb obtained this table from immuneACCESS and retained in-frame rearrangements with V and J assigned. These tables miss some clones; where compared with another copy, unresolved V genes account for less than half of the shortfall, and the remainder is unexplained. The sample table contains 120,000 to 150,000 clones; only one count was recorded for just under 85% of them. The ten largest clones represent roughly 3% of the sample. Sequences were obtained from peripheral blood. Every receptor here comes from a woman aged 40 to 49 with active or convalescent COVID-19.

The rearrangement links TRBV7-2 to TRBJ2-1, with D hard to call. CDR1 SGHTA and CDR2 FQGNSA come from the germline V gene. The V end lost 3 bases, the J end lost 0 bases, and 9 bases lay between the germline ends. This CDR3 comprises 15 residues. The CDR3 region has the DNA TGTGCCAGCAGCTTTGACCGGAGCTCCTACAATGAGCAGTTCTTC. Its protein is CASSFDRSSYNEQFF.

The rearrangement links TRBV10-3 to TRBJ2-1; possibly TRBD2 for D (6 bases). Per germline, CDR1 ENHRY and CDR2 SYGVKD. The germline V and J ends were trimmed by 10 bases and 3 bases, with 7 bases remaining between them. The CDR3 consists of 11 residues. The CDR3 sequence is CANGGYNEQFF. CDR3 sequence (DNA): TGTGCCAACGGGGGCTACAATGAGCAGTTCTTC.

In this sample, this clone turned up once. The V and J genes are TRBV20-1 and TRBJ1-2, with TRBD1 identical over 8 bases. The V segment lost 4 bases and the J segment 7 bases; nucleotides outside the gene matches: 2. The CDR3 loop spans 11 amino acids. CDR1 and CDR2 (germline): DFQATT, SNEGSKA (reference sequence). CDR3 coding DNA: TGCAGTGCTACAGGGGGCGTTGGCTACACCTTC. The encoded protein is CSATGGVGYTF.

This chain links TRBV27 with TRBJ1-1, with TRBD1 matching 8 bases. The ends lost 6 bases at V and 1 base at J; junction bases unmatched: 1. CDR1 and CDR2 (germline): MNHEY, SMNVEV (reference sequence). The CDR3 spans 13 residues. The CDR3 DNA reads TGTGCCAGCAGGGGACAGGCGAACACTGAAGCTTTCTTT. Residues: CASRGQANTEAFF.

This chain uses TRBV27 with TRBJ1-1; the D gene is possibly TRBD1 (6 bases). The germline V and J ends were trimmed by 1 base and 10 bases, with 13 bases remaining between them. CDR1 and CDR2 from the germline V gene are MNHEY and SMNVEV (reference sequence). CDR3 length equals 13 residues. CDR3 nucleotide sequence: TGTGCCAGCAGTTTATTCAGGGGAGTGACAGCTTTCTTT. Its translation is CASSLFRGVTAFF.

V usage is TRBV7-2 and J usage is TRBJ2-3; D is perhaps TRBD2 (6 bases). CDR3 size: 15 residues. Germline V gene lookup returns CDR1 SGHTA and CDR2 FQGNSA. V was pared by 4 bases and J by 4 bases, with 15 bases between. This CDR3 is CASSSPAGQSDTQYF. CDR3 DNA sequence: TGTGCCAGCAGCTCCCCGGCGGGGCAGTCAGATACGCAGTATTTT. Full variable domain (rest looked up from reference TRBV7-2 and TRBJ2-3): GAGVSQSPSNKVTEKGKDVELRCDPISGHTALYWYRQSLGQGLEFLIYFQGNSAPDKSGLPSDRFSAERTGGSVSTLTIQRTQQEDSAVYLCASSSPAGQSDTQYFGPGTRLTVL.

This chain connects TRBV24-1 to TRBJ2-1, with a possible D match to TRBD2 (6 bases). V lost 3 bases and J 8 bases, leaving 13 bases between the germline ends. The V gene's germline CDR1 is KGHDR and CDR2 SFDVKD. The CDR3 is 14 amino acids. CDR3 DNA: TGTGCCACCAGTGATGCGCGCGGGGTCCATGAGCAGTTCTTC. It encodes CATSDARGVHEQFF.

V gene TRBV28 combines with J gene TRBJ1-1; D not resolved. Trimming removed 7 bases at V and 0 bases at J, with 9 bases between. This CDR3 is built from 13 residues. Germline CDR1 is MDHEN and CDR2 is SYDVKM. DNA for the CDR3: TGTGCCAGCACCTTACTCATGAACACTGAAGCTTTCTTT. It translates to CASTLLMNTEAFF.

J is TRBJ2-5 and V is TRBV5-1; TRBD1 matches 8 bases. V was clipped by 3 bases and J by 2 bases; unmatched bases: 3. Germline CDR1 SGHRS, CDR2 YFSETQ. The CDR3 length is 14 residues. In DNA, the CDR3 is TGCGCCAGCAGCTGGGGACAGGATCAAGAGACCCAGTACTTC. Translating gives CASSWGQDQETQYF.

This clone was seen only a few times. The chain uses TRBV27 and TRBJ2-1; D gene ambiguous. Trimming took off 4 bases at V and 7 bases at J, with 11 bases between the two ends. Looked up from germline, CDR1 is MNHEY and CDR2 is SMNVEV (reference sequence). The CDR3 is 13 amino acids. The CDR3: CASSSGQGNEQFF. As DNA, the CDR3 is TGTGCCAGCAGTTCGGGTCAAGGTAATGAGCAGTTCTTC.

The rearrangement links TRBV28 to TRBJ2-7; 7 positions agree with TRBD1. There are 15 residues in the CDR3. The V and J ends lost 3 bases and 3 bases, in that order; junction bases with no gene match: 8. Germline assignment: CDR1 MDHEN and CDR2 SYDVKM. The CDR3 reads CASSLGDRFGYEQYF. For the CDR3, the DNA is TGTGCCAGCAGTTTGGGGGACAGATTTGGCTACGAGCAGTACTTC.

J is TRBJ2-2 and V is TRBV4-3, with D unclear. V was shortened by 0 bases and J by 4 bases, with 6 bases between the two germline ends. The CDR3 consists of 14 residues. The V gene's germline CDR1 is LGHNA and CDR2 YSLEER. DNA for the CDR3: TGCGCCAGCAGCCAAGATCGAGCCACCGGGGAGCTGTTTTTT. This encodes CASSQDRATGELFF.

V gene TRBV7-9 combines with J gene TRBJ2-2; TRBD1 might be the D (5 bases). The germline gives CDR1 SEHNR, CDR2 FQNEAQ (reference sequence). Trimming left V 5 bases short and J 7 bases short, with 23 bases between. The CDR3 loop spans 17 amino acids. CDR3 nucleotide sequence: TGTGCCAGCAGCCCGATCATGTCCAGGGAAGGTGGCGGGGAGCTGTTTTTT. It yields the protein CASSPIMSREGGGELFF.

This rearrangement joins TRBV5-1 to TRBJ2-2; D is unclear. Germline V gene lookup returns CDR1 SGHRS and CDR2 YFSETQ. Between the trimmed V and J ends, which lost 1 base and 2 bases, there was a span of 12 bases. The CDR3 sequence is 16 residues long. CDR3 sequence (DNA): TGCGCCAGCAGCTTGAGCTCACAGCCAAACACCGGGGAGCTGTTTTTT. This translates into CASSLSSQPNTGELFF.

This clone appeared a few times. CDR3 protein: CASSYLESPSYEQYF. The CDR3 DNA follows: TGTGCCAGCTCTTATTTGGAGAGCCCCTCCTACGAGCAGTACTTC. This chain connects TRBV18 to TRBJ2-7; the D is unclear. Between the trimmed V and J ends, which lost 6 bases and 0 bases, there was a span of 15 bases. The CDR3 covers 15 residues. Per the germline V gene, CDR1 is KGHSH and CDR2 is LQKENI. Filled out from reference TRBV18 and TRBJ2-7, the complete variable domain reads NAGVMQNPRHLVRRRGQEARLRCSPMKGHSHVYWYRQLPEEGLKFMVYLQKENIIDESGMPKERFSAEFPKEGPSILRIQQVVRGDSAAYFCASSYLESPSYEQYFGPGTRLTVT.

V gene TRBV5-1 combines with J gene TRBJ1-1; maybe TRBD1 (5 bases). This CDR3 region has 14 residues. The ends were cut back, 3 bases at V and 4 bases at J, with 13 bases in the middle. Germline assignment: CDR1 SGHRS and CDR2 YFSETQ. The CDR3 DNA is TGCGCCAGCAGCTGGGGTGGTCAGGGCACTGAAGCTTTCTTT. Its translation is CASSWGGQGTEAFF.

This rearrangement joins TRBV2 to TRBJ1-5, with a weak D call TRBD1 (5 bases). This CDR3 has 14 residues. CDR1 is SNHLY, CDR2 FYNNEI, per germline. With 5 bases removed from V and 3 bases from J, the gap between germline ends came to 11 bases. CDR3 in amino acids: CASSWGRNNQPQHF. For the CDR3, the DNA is TGTGCCAGCAGTTGGGGCAGAAACAATCAGCCCCAGCATTTT. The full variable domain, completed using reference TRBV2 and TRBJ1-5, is EPEVTQTPSHQVTQMGQEVILRCVPISNHLYFYWYRQILGQKVEFLVSFYNNEISEKSEIFDDQFSVERPDGSNFTLKIRSTKLEDSAMYFCASSWGRNNQPQHFGDGTRLSIL.

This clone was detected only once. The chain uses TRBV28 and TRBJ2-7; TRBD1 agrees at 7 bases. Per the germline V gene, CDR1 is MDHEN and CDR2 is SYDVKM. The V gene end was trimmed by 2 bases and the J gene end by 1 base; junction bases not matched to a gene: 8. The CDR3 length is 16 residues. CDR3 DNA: TGTGCCAGCAGTTTACCCGGGACAGACCTATCCTACGAGCAGTACTTC. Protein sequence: CASSLPGTDLSYEQYF.

The CDR3 DNA is TGTGCCATCAGCATCCTCACAGGGATCAGGACGAATGAGCAGTTCTTC. Its protein product is CAISILTGIRTNEQFF. The V and J genes are TRBV10-3 and TRBJ2-1; weak D call: TRBD1 (6 bases). V was shortened by 6 bases and J by 7 bases, with 22 bases between the two germline ends. Per the germline V gene, CDR1 is ENHRY and CDR2 is SYGVKD. The CDR3 is 16 residues long.

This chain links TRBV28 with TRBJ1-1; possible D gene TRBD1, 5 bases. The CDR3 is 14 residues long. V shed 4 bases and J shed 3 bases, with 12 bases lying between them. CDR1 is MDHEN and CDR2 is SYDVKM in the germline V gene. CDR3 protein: CASSSSPGDTEAFF. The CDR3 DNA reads TGTGCCAGCAGTTCTTCCCCGGGGGACACTGAAGCTTTCTTT.

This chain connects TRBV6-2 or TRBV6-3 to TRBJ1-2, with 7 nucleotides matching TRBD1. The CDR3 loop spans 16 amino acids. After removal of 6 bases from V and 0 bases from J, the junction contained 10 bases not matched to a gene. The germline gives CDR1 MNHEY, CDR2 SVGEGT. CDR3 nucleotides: TGTGCCAGCAGCAATGACAGGGCGCAGGCTAACTATGGCTACACCTTC. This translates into CASSNDRAQANYGYTF.